The 17 T cell receptor beta chains below come from one sample, sequenced in a study of cytomegalovirus exposure and HLA in healthy donors (dated by TCRdb to the late 2010s). Library preparation employed the immunoSEQ multiplex PCR assay. For the multiplex PCR, a mixture combining 60 forward primers for TCR Vbeta segments and 13 reverse primers for TCR Jbeta segments was used. The clones in this table, taken by TCRdb from immuneACCESS, are in-frame only. Not every clone is retained; where verified, under half of the shortfall comes from an unresolved V gene, and the cause of the rest is unknown. The sample has approximately 150,000 clones on record, 75% of them singletons. In total, the top ten clones hold less than 3% of the sample. Sample: PBMCs. The receptors were sampled from a female donor in good health and CMV-seronegative.

The chain carries TRBV6-1 and TRBJ2-1; 8 nucleotides line up with TRBD2. The V and J ends lost 8 bases and 9 bases, in that order; junction bases with no gene match: 9. The CDR3 is 13 residues long. Germline loops: CDR1 MNHNS, CDR2 SASEGT. CDR3 protein: CASSGGDVGEQFF. The CDR3 DNA sequence: TGTGCCAGCTCGGGGGGGGATGTCGGTGAGCAGTTCTTC.

The chain combines TRBV29-1 with TRBJ1-2; TRBD1 matches at 7 bases. This CDR3 spans 12 amino acids. CDR1 is SQVTM and CDR2 is ANQGSEA in the germline V gene. Losses at the gene ends were 7 bases for V and 7 bases for J; bases not matched to a gene: 9. The CDR3 spells CSAKDRSGGYTF. CDR3 in DNA: TGCAGCGCTAAGGACAGGTCGGGTGGCTACACCTTC.

The chain employs TRBV11-2 and TRBJ1-5; D possibly corresponds to TRBD1 (6 bases). The germline V gene encodes CDR1 SGHAT and CDR2 FQNNGV. Trimming cost V 5 bases and J 5 bases, with 10 bases left between them. The CDR3 length is 13 residues. CDR3 in amino acids: CASSQDRDQPQHF. The CDR3 bases are TGTGCCAGCAGCCAGGACAGAGATCAGCCCCAGCATTTT.

V gene TRBV9 combines with J gene TRBJ2-5; 11 bases line up with TRBD2. V gave up 0 bases and J gave up 4 bases; unmatched junction bases: 2. Germline V gene sequence: CDR1 SGDLS, CDR2 YYNGEE. This CDR3 is 15 amino acids long. The CDR3 nucleotides read TGTGCCAGCAGCGTAGTAGCGGGAGGGCGAGAGACCCAGTACTTC. The encoded protein is CASSVVAGGRETQYF.

The rearrangement joins TRBV19 to TRBJ1-1; D remains ambiguous. The germline CDR1 and CDR2 sequences are LNHDA and SQIVND (reference sequence). The CDR3 has 13 amino acids. The germline V and J ends were trimmed by 1 base and 6 bases, with 9 bases remaining between them. The CDR3 loop reads CASSIGTGAEAFF. CDR3 DNA sequence: TGTGCCAGTAGTATAGGTACCGGGGCTGAAGCTTTCTTT.

The table lists this clone with a count of one. In DNA form, the CDR3 reads TGTGCCAGCTCCCGGGTCCCGACAGGGATTTATTTAGTGGACACCATATATTTT. Protein sequence: CASSRVPTGIYLVDTIYF. This chain uses TRBV28 with TRBJ1-3; 7 nucleotides line up with TRBD1. With 8 bases clipped from V and 8 bases from J, the junction kept 24 bases outside the gene matches. The length of the CDR3 is 18 residues. Germline V lookup: CDR1 MDHEN, CDR2 SYDVKM.

The chain combines TRBV2 with TRBJ2-7; D may be TRBD1 (5 bases). V was shortened by 4 bases and J by 2 bases, with 15 bases between the two germline ends. Germline loops: CDR1 SNHLY, CDR2 FYNNEI. There are 15 residues in the CDR3. CDR3 nucleotide sequence: TGTGCCAGCAGTGGGGCAGGGATGGTTACCTACGAGCAGTACTTC. It specifies CASSGAGMVTYEQYF.

V is TRBV5-3 and J is TRBJ1-1; D possibly corresponds to TRBD1 (5 bases). TRBV5-3 falls under the ORF class, with uncertain function. The V gene lost 4 bases and the J gene lost 1 base, with 14 bases spanning the gap. The length of the CDR3 is 15 residues. The CDR3 DNA sequence: TGTGCCAGAAGCCTCGAAGCAGGGCAGAACACTGAAGCTTTCTTT. Translation gives CARSLEAGQNTEAFF.

The chain recombines TRBV30 with TRBJ2-3; 14 bases line up with TRBD2. CDR3 length: 16 amino acids. Trimming took 7 bases from V and 4 from J; bases not matched to a gene: 10. The germline V gene encodes CDR1 GTSNPN and CDR2 SVGIG (reference sequence). The CDR3 protein is CASSPGTSGRADTQYF. CDR3 bases: TGTGCCTCCTCCCCCGGGACTAGCGGGAGAGCAGATACGCAGTATTTT. The entire variable domain, with the rest obtained from reference TRBV30 and TRBJ2-3, is as follows: SQTIHQWPATLVQPVGSPLSLECTVEGTSNPNLYWYRQAAGRGLQLLFYSVGIGQISSEVPQNLSASRPQDRQFILSSKKLLLSDSGFYLCASSPGTSGRADTQYFGPGTRLTVL.

The CDR3, as DNA: TGTGCCAGTAGTATTTTAGGGGGCGGGAACGGGGAGCTGTTTTTT. It encodes CASSILGGGNGELFF. The rearrangement uses TRBV19 and TRBJ2-2; D perhaps matches TRBD1 (7 bases). This CDR3 spans 15 amino acids. Between the trimmed V and J ends, which lost 3 bases and 7 bases, there was a span of 15 bases. CDR1 is LNHDA, CDR2 SQIVND, per germline (reference sequence).

V is TRBV5-1 and J is TRBJ2-7; perhaps TRBD1 as D (6 bases). Deletions cut 0 bases from V and 4 bases from J, with 14 bases between. Germline V gene data show CDR1 as SGHRS and CDR2 as YFSETQ. The CDR3 spans 15 residues. The CDR3 nucleotides are TGCGCCAGCAGCTTGGGGCACACAGGGATTTACGAGCAGTACTTC. Protein product: CASSLGHTGIYEQYF. The full variable domain, with the rest looked up from reference TRBV5-1 and TRBJ2-7, is KAGVTQTPRYLIKTRGQQVTLSCSPISGHRSVSWYQQTPGQGLQFLFEYFSETQRNKGNFPGRFSGRQFSNSRSEMNVSTLELGDSALYLCASSLGHTGIYEQYFGPGTRLTVT.

The chain links TRBV14 to TRBJ2-3; TRBD2 aligns across 9 bases. The CDR3 covers 14 residues. Looked up from germline, CDR1 is SGHDN and CDR2 is FVKESK. The V and J ends lost 6 bases and 0 bases, in that order; junction bases with no gene match: 1. The CDR3 spells CASRTSGSTDTQYF. The DNA for the CDR3 is TGTGCCAGCAGAACTAGCGGGAGCACAGATACGCAGTATTTT.

The chain has TRBV21-1 and TRBJ1-2; TRBD1, the table's D call, was not compared with the DNA. TRBV21-1 is listed as a pseudogene. This CDR3 has 15 amino acids. As DNA, the CDR3 is TGTGCCAGGATATTTCTCTTTGGGGGCCTCTATGGCTACACCTTC. The encoded protein is CARIFLFGGLYGYTF.

V and J are TRBV11-2 and TRBJ2-7; D may be TRBD2 (6 bases). This CDR3 contains 14 residues. Germline CDR1 reads SGHAT; CDR2 reads FQNNGV. Trimming left V 1 base short and J 3 bases short, with 10 bases between. The CDR3 region is CASSLAGDDYEQYF. DNA of the CDR3: TGTGCCAGCAGCTTAGCGGGAGACGACTACGAGCAGTACTTC.

This clone was counted a few times. V is TRBV7-2 and J is TRBJ2-1, with D uncertain. Germline-derived CDR1 and CDR2 are SGHTA and FQGNSA. Trimming removed 4 bases at V and 4 bases at J, with 8 bases between. The CDR3 loop spans 13 amino acids. In DNA form, the CDR3 reads TGTGCCAGCAGCTCCCGGTTATACAATGAGCAGTTCTTC. Protein sequence: CASSSRLYNEQFF.

The gene calls are TRBV6-6 and TRBJ1-2; TRBD1 is a possible D gene (6 bases). Trimming pared 5 bases from V and 2 bases from J, leaving 6 bases between. The germline V gene encodes CDR1 MNHNY and CDR2 SVGAGI (reference sequence). This CDR3 has 12 residues. The CDR3 DNA sequence: TGTGCCAGCAGTACAGGGAACTATGGCTACACCTTC. It is translated as CASSTGNYGYTF.

This clone was counted a few times. This sequence joins TRBV27 and TRBJ2-3; possible D gene TRBD2, 6 bases. Looked up from germline, CDR1 is MNHEY and CDR2 is SMNVEV (reference sequence). The CDR3 is 14 amino acids. The ends were cut back, 3 bases at V and 5 bases at J, with 12 bases in the middle. CDR3: CASSLVGGVDTQYF. The CDR3, as DNA: TGTGCCAGCAGTTTGGTGGGAGGTGTAGATACGCAGTATTTT.